The source of this T cell receptor beta chain is a study of Ad26.COV2.S vaccination and SARS-CoV-2 variants. Study context: This donor came from the COV1001 trial of Ad26.COV2.S. Whole-study results and caveats: Substantial breadth in spike-specific CD8+ and CD4+ T cell responses was reportedly seen after vaccination.

In germline, CDR1 is SGHRS, CDR2 YFSETQ. The CDR3 has 17 residues. The junction had 15 bases not matched to a gene; V was cut back by 4 bases and J by 7 bases. Profiled with immunoSEQ multiplex PCR; TCRdb holds only in-frame clones, not every one. The sample carries approximately 400,000 clones, 80% to 90% recorded once. Regarding treatment: approximately 18 received Ad26.COV2.S at low or high dose, single or two shots; 5 received placebo; per-sample allocation not given. Material that was analyzed had been drawn on day 63 after the first vaccine or placebo injection. An Ad26 vector expressing Wuhan-strain SARS-CoV-2 spike served as the vaccine. A remark on this clone: The antigen is not known.

The source is a person between 18 and 60 years old who received the Ad26.COV2.S COVID-19 vaccine or a placebo. The rearrangement joins TRBV5-1 to TRBJ2-7, with 12 bases that match TRBD1. The starting material was peripheral blood, obtained in a trial of Ad26.COV2.S vaccine versus placebo. In nucleotides, the CDR3 is TGCGCCAGCAGCCCAAACCCAACCGGGACAGGGGGCAGGGAGCAGTACTTC. It translates to CASSPNPTGTGGREQYF.